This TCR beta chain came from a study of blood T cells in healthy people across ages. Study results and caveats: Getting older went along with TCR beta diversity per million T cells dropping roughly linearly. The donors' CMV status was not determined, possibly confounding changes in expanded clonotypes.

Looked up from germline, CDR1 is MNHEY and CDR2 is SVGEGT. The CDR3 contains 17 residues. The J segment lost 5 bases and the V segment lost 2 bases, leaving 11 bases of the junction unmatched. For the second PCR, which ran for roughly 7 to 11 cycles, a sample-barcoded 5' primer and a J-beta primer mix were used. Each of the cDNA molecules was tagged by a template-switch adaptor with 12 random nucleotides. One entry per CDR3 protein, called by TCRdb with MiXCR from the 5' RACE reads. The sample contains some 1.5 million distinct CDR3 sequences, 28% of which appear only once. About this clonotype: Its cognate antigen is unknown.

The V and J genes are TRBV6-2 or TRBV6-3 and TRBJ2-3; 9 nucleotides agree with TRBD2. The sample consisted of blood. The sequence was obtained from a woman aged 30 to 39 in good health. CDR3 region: CASSYKGPGLARDTQYF. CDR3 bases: TGTGCCAGCAGTTACAAGGGGCCGGGACTAGCAAGAGATACGCAGTATTTT.